These 21 T cell receptor beta chains originate from one sample sequenced in a study of blood T cell repertoires in COVID-19. The data were produced by immunoSEQ multiplex PCR, yet TCRdb's version contains in-frame clones alone and is incomplete. The table shows about 220,000 clones, with around nine tenths occurring only once. The sequenced sample was peripheral blood. These receptors all come from a man aged 40-55 years with acute or convalescent COVID-19.

In its sample, this clone was seen once. The rearrangement joins TRBV6-5 to TRBJ1-5; no clear D gene. The CDR3 runs to 15 residues. V was pared by 6 bases and J by 4 bases, with 16 bases between. CDR1 and CDR2 (germline): MNHEY, SVGAGI. In nucleotides, the CDR3 is TGTGCCAGCAGCGCATTTCGGGCGGGTAATCAGCCCCAGCATTTT. This translates into CASSAFRAGNQPQHF.

CDR3 in amino acids: CASSPGTDMREQYF. The DNA for the CDR3 is TGTGCCAGCAGTCCGGGGACAGATATGAGGGAGCAGTACTTC. This chain uses TRBV2 with TRBJ2-7; 7 nucleotides line up with TRBD1. The germline V gene has CDR1 SNHLY and CDR2 FYNNEI. V was clipped by 5 bases and J by 7 bases; unmatched bases: 11. The CDR3 runs 14 residues. The entire variable domain, with the rest obtained from reference TRBV2 and TRBJ2-7, is as follows: EPEVTQTPSHQVTQMGQEVILRCVPISNHLYFYWYRQILGQKVEFLVSFYNNEISEKSEIFDDQFSVERPDGSNFTLKIRSTKLEDSAMYFCASSPGTDMREQYFGPGTRLTVT.

The CDR3 loop reads CASSYSGTGTDTQYF. CDR3 in DNA: TGTGCCAGCAGCTATTCCGGGACAGGCACAGATACGCAGTATTTT. The chain couples TRBV5-6 to TRBJ2-3, with TRBD1 matching 7 bases. Germline CDR1 is SGHDT and CDR2 is YYEEEE. After removal of 3 bases from V and 1 base from J, the junction contained 5 bases not matched to a gene. The CDR3 is made up of 15 amino acids.

The CDR3 here is CAWSGGVQETQYF. CDR3 sequence (DNA): TGTGCCTGGAGTGGCGGCGTACAAGAGACCCAGTACTTC. The rearrangement links TRBV30 to TRBJ2-5; D is undetermined. Germline V gene lookup returns CDR1 GTSNPN and CDR2 SVGIG (reference sequence). Trimming stripped 1 base from V and 2 bases from J, with 8 bases between. CDR3 length equals 13 residues.

This chain uses TRBV5-1 with TRBJ2-2, with 13 bases aligning to TRBD2. Trimming at V came to 0 bases and at J to 7 bases, leaving 9 bases not matched to a gene. The CDR3 covers 18 residues. From germline, CDR1 is SGHRS and CDR2 YFSETQ. For the CDR3, the DNA is TGCGCCAGCAGCTTGGTTTCAGGGACTAGCGGGACTGGCGGGGAGCTGTTTTTT. Encoded protein: CASSLVSGTSGTGGELFF. The complete variable domain, with remaining parts taken from reference TRBV5-1 and TRBJ2-2, reads KAGVTQTPRYLIKTRGQQVTLSCSPISGHRSVSWYQQTPGQGLQFLFEYFSETQRNKGNFPGRFSGRQFSNSRSEMNVSTLELGDSALYLCASSLVSGTSGTGGELFFGEGSRLTVL.

The chain is built from TRBV4-1 and TRBJ2-1, with 7 bases identical to TRBD2. V dropped 5 bases and J dropped 6; count of bases not matched to a gene: 13. CDR1 MGHRA and CDR2 YSYEKL come from the germline V gene. The CDR3 runs 16 residues. CDR3 in amino acids: CASSKGSSGASNEQFF. DNA of the CDR3: TGCGCCAGCAGCAAAGGGTCTAGCGGTGCGTCCAATGAGCAGTTCTTC.

Note on this clone: The same CDR3 arises from other DNA sequences in this sample as well. The J gene is TRBJ2-7, the V gene TRBV10-1; D not certain. Germline loops: CDR1 WNHNN, CDR2 SYGVQD (reference sequence). Trimming stripped 2 bases from V and 1 base from J, with 6 bases between. The CDR3 extends over 13 amino acids. This CDR3 is CASSEGGSYEQYF. CDR3 DNA sequence: TGCGCCAGCAGTGAGGGCGGATCCTACGAGCAGTACTTC.

This clone appeared once. The chain couples TRBV11-2 to TRBJ2-7, with TRBD2 identical over 9 bases. Germline CDR1 is SGHAT and CDR2 is FQNNGV. J was trimmed by 6 bases and V by 7 bases; bases with no gene match: 16. The CDR3 runs 16 residues. CDR3 coding DNA: TGTGCCAGCACCCTAGAGGGGATTAGCGGGAGTCTCGAGCAGTACTTC. Translation gives CASTLEGISGSLEQYF.

The V gene is TRBV7-2, the J gene TRBJ2-2; weak D call: TRBD2 (5 bases). Per the germline V gene, CDR1 is SGHTA and CDR2 is FQGNSA. V was shortened by 5 bases and J by 7 bases, with 17 bases between the two germline ends. CDR3 length equals 15 residues. CDR3 in DNA: TGTGCCAGCAGCCTTTTAAGCCGGGGATTCGGGGAGCTGTTTTTT. This translates into CASSLLSRGFGELFF.

CDR3 amino acids: CASSLVGSRLFDEQFF. In DNA form, the CDR3 reads TGTGCCAGCAGTCTGGTGGGCAGTAGGCTATTCGATGAGCAGTTCTTC. The V and J genes are TRBV27 and TRBJ2-1; D is unresolved. Germline V gene sequence: CDR1 MNHEY, CDR2 SMNVEV (reference sequence). The V and J ends lost 5 bases and 8 bases respectively, with 22 bases between them. The CDR3 has 16 amino acids.

The V and J genes are TRBV7-2 and TRBJ2-7; TRBD1 matches 7 bases. CDR3 length: 15 amino acids. Germline V gene sequence: CDR1 SGHTA, CDR2 FQGNSA. The junction had 11 bases not matched to a gene; V was cut back by 5 bases and J by 4 bases. CDR3 sequence reads: CASSDRTGRRYEQYF. Written as DNA, the CDR3 is TGTGCCAGCAGCGACCGGACAGGCCGACGATACGAGCAGTACTTC.

The V call is TRBV5-4, the J call TRBJ1-2; D ambiguous. The V end was cut by 0 bases, the J end by 8 bases, with 11 bases between. The CDR3 consists of 13 residues. The germline CDR1 and CDR2 sequences are SGHNT and YYREEE (reference sequence). This chain's CDR3 is CASSLVASGGYTF. As DNA, the CDR3 is TGTGCCAGCAGCTTGGTCGCGAGCGGGGGCTACACCTTC.

For this clone: Other DNA sequences in the same sample also yield this CDR3. This chain uses TRBV20-1 with TRBJ2-3; 9 bases are a match to TRBD2. Trimming cost V 3 bases and J 6 bases; bases outside gene matches: 7. This CDR3 is built from 14 residues. CDR1 DFQATT and CDR2 SNEGSKA come from the germline V gene (reference sequence). The CDR3 here is CSASRREGGDTQYF. The CDR3 region has the DNA TGCAGTGCTAGTCGGCGGGAGGGCGGCGATACGCAGTATTTT.

The gene calls are TRBV18 and TRBJ1-2, with D perhaps TRBD1 (6 bases). Deletions cut 0 bases from V and 6 bases from J, with 11 bases between. The CDR3 spans 14 residues. Germline assignment: CDR1 KGHSH and CDR2 LQKENI. CDR3 region: CASSPPLGANGYTF. The DNA for the CDR3 is TGTGCCAGCTCACCACCTTTGGGGGCGAATGGCTACACCTTC.

The CDR3 nucleotides read TGTGCCAGCAGCTTACGGAACACCATATATTTT. Protein sequence: CASSLRNTIYF. V gene TRBV5-6 combines with J gene TRBJ1-3; D unclear. The CDR3 spans 11 residues. The germline CDR1 and CDR2 sequences are SGHDT and YYEEEE. Between the trimmed V and J ends, which lost 2 bases and 7 bases, there was a span of 4 bases. The full variable domain, in which reference TRBV5-6 and TRBJ1-3 provide the parts outside the CDR3, is DAGVTQSPTHLIKTRGQQVTLRCSPKSGHDTVSWYQQALGQGPQFIFQYYEEEERQRGNFPDRFSGHQFPNYSSELNVNALLLGDSALYLCASSLRNTIYFGEGSWLTVV.

The rearrangement links TRBV6-6 to TRBJ2-7, with D unclear. The CDR3 has 14 residues. Germline V gene data show CDR1 as MNHNY and CDR2 as SVGAGI (reference sequence). Between the trimmed V and J ends, which lost 3 bases and 3 bases, there was a span of 12 bases. The CDR3 coding sequence is TGTGCCAGCAGTTATGGTTCTAGTCTCTACGAGCAGTACTTC. It encodes CASSYGSSLYEQYF.

This chain uses TRBV6-2 or TRBV6-3 with TRBJ1-6; no reliable D call. Trimming stripped 6 bases from V and 9 bases from J, with 15 bases between. This CDR3 is built from 14 residues. Germline V gene sequence: CDR1 MNHEY, CDR2 SVGEGT. The chain's CDR3 is CASSPVTLGSPLHF. Written as DNA, the CDR3 is TGTGCCAGCAGCCCGGTCACTCTCGGTTCACCCCTCCACTTT.

This chain joins TRBV29-1 and TRBJ1-1, with D unresolved. The CDR3 sequence is 15 residues long. The germline V and J ends were trimmed by 4 bases and 0 bases, with 15 bases remaining between them. CDR1 SQVTM and CDR2 ANQGSEA come from the germline V gene. The CDR3 is CSVGGGFGMNTEAFF. CDR3 coding DNA: TGCAGCGTTGGAGGAGGGTTCGGGATGAACACTGAAGCTTTCTTT. The complete variable domain, with remaining parts taken from reference TRBV29-1 and TRBJ1-1, reads SAVISQKPSRDICQRGTSLTIQCQVDSQVTMMFWYRQQPGQSLTLIATANQGSEATYESGFVIDKFPISRPNLTFSTLTVSNMSPEDSSIYLCSVGGGFGMNTEAFFGQGTRLTVV.

The CDR3 region is CASSYDRPPYEQYF. CDR3 nucleotides: TGTGCCAGCAGCTACGACAGGCCGCCCTACGAGCAGTACTTC. The chain joins TRBV28 to TRBJ2-7; weak D call: TRBD1 (6 bases). V gave up 6 bases and J gave up 2 bases, with 14 bases separating them. Germline CDR1 is MDHEN and CDR2 is SYDVKM. The CDR3 length is 14 residues.

The chain carries TRBV6-5 and TRBJ1-5; D gene unclear. Germline CDR1 and CDR2: MNHEY and SVGAGI. The CDR3 consists of 13 residues. V was cut by 2 bases and J by 3 bases, with 5 bases left in between. Here the CDR3 reads CASSYEANQPQHF. DNA for the CDR3: TGTGCCAGCAGTTACGAGGCCAATCAGCCCCAGCATTTT.

V usage is TRBV7-3 and J usage is TRBJ2-6, with a tentative D call TRBD1 (6 bases). The CDR3 is 17 residues long. Between the trimmed V and J ends, which lost 2 bases and 2 bases, there was a span of 13 bases. Germline CDR1 SGHTA, CDR2 FQGTGA. CDR3 bases: TGTGCCAGCAGCTTATATGCAGGGGTGGCTGGGGCCAACGTCCTGACTTTC. This codes for CASSLYAGVAGANVLTF. Full variable domain (remainder filled in from reference TRBV7-3 and TRBJ2-6): GAGVSQTPSNKVTEKGKYVELRCDPISGHTALYWYRQSLGQGPEFLIYFQGTGAADDSGLPNDRFFAVRPEGSVSTLKIQRTERGDSAVYLCASSLYAGVAGANVLTFGAGSRLTVL.